The T cell receptor beta chain under discussion was sequenced for a study of blood T cell repertoires in COVID-19. Study-wide context: COVID-19 samples from acute and convalescent phases originated in the United States, Italy and Spain. The analysed material was cDNA or gDNA that came from T cells, B-cell-depleted T cells, or PBMCs.

As processed by the authors: Scientists estimated how many nucleated cells there were by amplifying reference gene primers. Measured with immunoSEQ multiplex PCR; TCRdb has only the in-frame clones, and not every one. D and trimming come from the DNA, and the V and J calls and clone size come from that table. Here the sample spans fewer than 180,000 clones, 70% to 90% being singletons. The V segment lost 4 bases and the J segment 9 bases; nucleotides outside the gene matches: 14. The CDR3 is 17 residues long. Per the germline V gene, CDR1 is SGHKS and CDR2 is YYEKEE (reference sequence). The material sequenced was peripheral blood. The chain recombines TRBV5-5 with TRBJ2-7, with 15 bases that match TRBD2. The clonotype originates from a man between 65 and 79 years old with acute or convalescent COVID-19. The CDR3 region is CASSPGLAGGLTTRQYF. The CDR3 region has the DNA TGTGCCAGCAGCCCGGGACTAGCGGGAGGTTTAACTACGAGGCAGTACTTC.